This entry lists 15 T cell receptor beta chains sequenced from one sample in a study of shared clonotypes between healthy human individuals. The assay was immunoSEQ multiplex PCR, and TCRdb's table has in-frame clones only and misses some. The table lists some 500,000 clones, 90% to 97% of them singletons. Material for sequencing was naive CD4+ T cells sorted from blood. Stated subset: CD45RA+ positively selected. All receptors come from a woman in her 30s in good health.

The chain is built from TRBV14 and TRBJ2-7; 11 bases are a match to TRBD2. Trimming took 1 base from V and 4 from J; bases not matched to a gene: 3. This CDR3 comprises 15 residues. The germline V gene encodes CDR1 SGHDN and CDR2 FVKESK. The CDR3: CASSQVASGRYEQYF. As DNA, the CDR3 is TGTGCCAGCAGCCAAGTGGCTAGCGGGAGGTACGAGCAGTACTTC.

The chain has TRBV28 and TRBJ1-1, with TRBD1 identical over 9 bases. J was trimmed by 6 bases and V by 11 bases; bases with no gene match: 10. The CDR3 is 13 residues long. Germline loops: CDR1 MDHEN, CDR2 SYDVKM. DNA of the CDR3: TGTGCCGTCAATCGGGACAGGGCCTCTGAAGCTTTCTTT. This encodes CAVNRDRASEAFF. The whole variable domain, remainder taken from reference TRBV28 and TRBJ1-1, is DVKVTQSSRYLVKRTGEKVFLECVQDMDHENMFWYRQDPGLGLRLIYFSYDVKMKEKGDIPEGYSVSREKKERFSLILESASTNQTSMYLCAVNRDRASEAFFGQGTRLTVV.

The V and J genes are TRBV5-5 and TRBJ2-7; D call uncertain. Looked up from germline, CDR1 is SGHKS and CDR2 is YYEKEE (reference sequence). V was cut by 1 base and J by 4 bases, with 12 bases left in between. This CDR3 comprises 14 residues. CDR3 sequence (DNA): TGTGCCAGCAGCTTGATCAGGAGATCATACGAGCAGTACTTC. The encoded protein is CASSLIRRSYEQYF. The variable domain in full, completed from reference TRBV5-5 and TRBJ2-7, reads DAGVTQSPTHLIKTRGQQVTLRCSPISGHKSVSWYQQVLGQGPQFIFQYYEKEERGRGNFPDRFSARQFPNYSSELNVNALLLGDSALYLCASSLIRRSYEQYFGPGTRLTVT.

The J gene is TRBJ2-2, the V gene TRBV28; 7 bases are shared with TRBD1. V shed 8 bases, J shed 0 bases, and the junction held 0 bases outside the gene matches. Germline-derived CDR1 and CDR2 are MDHEN and SYDVKM. The CDR3 is 13 residues long. This CDR3 reads CASGTANTGELFF. CDR3 DNA: TGTGCCAGCGGGACAGCGAACACCGGGGAGCTGTTTTTT.

J is TRBJ1-3 and V is TRBV28; 7 bases map to TRBD1. Germline trimming cut 7 bases from V and 4 bases from J; bases unmatched to any gene: 13. The CDR3 has 16 residues. Germline lookup yields CDR1 MDHEN and CDR2 SYDVKM. CDR3 bases: TGTGCCAGCACCCCTTATTGGCAGGGGGTCGGAAACACCATATATTTT. This gives the protein CASTPYWQGVGNTIYF.

The J gene is TRBJ2-1, the V gene TRBV28; D unresolved. The CDR3 is made up of 12 amino acids. V shed 6 bases and J shed 9 bases, with 12 bases lying between them. The V gene's germline CDR1 is MDHEN and CDR2 SYDVKM. The CDR3 DNA sequence: TGTGCCAGCAGGGCGCTGCTAAGTGAGCAGTTCTTC. Amino acid sequence: CASRALLSEQFF.

The chain recombines TRBV11-2 with TRBJ2-5; perhaps TRBD1 as D (5 bases). Trimming removed 3 bases at V and 7 bases at J, with 18 bases between. In germline, CDR1 is SGHAT, CDR2 FQNNGV. CDR3 size: 15 residues. CDR3 in amino acids: CASSLGMQGVVTQYF. The DNA of the CDR3 is TGTGCCAGCAGCTTGGGAATGCAGGGTGTTGTGACCCAGTACTTC.

The V call is TRBV5-6, the J call TRBJ2-7; the D is unclear. This CDR3 is 13 amino acids long. The germline V gene has CDR1 SGHDT and CDR2 YYEEEE. V was clipped by 1 base and J by 0 bases, with 5 bases between them. The CDR3, as DNA: TGTGCCAGCAGCTTGTGGCACTCCTACGAGCAGTACTTC. It translates to CASSLWHSYEQYF.

The V call is TRBV5-5, the J call TRBJ2-2; D is unclear. This CDR3 contains 18 residues. V shed 6 bases and J shed 4 bases, with 25 bases lying between them. In germline, CDR1 is SGHKS, CDR2 YYEKEE (reference sequence). CDR3 sequence: CASTPPGFGRRGTGELFF. Here the CDR3 DNA reads TGTGCCAGCACTCCCCCTGGCTTCGGCCGTCGCGGCACCGGGGAGCTGTTTTTT.

The rearrangement joins TRBV28 to TRBJ1-4; D is undetermined. The CDR3 length is 12 residues. The V gene lost 3 bases and the J gene lost 5 bases, with 4 bases spanning the gap. The germline gives CDR1 MDHEN, CDR2 SYDVKM. The CDR3 DNA is TGTGCCAGCAGTTTGGTGAATGAAAAACTGTTTTTT. Translation gives CASSLVNEKLFF. The full variable domain, in which reference TRBV28 and TRBJ1-4 provide the parts outside the CDR3, is DVKVTQSSRYLVKRTGEKVFLECVQDMDHENMFWYRQDPGLGLRLIYFSYDVKMKEKGDIPEGYSVSREKKERFSLILESASTNQTSMYLCASSLVNEKLFFGSGTQLSVL.

This chain connects TRBV6-6 to TRBJ1-4; D is unresolved. The V and J ends lost 5 bases and 6 bases respectively, with 4 bases between them. The germline V gene encodes CDR1 MNHNY and CDR2 SVGAGI (reference sequence). The CDR3 totals 11 residues. CDR3: CASSVDEKLFF. The DNA for the CDR3 is TGTGCCAGCAGTGTTGATGAAAAACTGTTTTTT.

The chain combines TRBV6-1 with TRBJ1-5, with a possible D match to TRBD1 (6 bases). Trimming took off 3 bases at V and 4 bases at J, with 19 bases between the two ends. The germline V gene has CDR1 MNHNS and CDR2 SASEGT. The CDR3 is made up of 17 amino acids. CDR3: CASSDGFGGFLNQPQHF. DNA of the CDR3: TGTGCCAGCAGTGATGGGTTCGGGGGCTTCCTTAATCAGCCCCAGCATTTT.

V gene TRBV10-1 combines with J gene TRBJ2-1; no clear D. Deletions cut 3 bases from V and 15 bases from J, with 18 bases between. Germline CDR1 is WNHNN and CDR2 is SYGVQD (reference sequence). CDR3 length equals 13 residues. In DNA form, the CDR3 reads TGCGCCAGCAGTGAAGATTCGTCAACCCATCCGTTCTTC. Residues: CASSEDSSTHPFF.

This chain joins TRBV27 and TRBJ1-1; weak D call: TRBD1 (5 bases). The length of the CDR3 is 15 residues. From germline, CDR1 is MNHEY and CDR2 SMNVEV (reference sequence). Trimming took 5 bases from V and 1 from J, leaving 14 bases between them. CDR3 residues: CASSRTGLGNTEAFF. DNA for the CDR3: TGTGCCAGCAGTAGAACAGGATTGGGGAACACTGAAGCTTTCTTT.

The chain has TRBV10-3 and TRBJ2-7; TRBD2 is a possible D gene (6 bases). Looked up from germline, CDR1 is ENHRY and CDR2 is SYGVKD. V was shortened by 6 bases and J by 2 bases, with 17 bases between the two germline ends. This CDR3 comprises 15 residues. CDR3 residues: CAIRAGEAPTYEQYF. The CDR3 DNA reads TGTGCCATCAGGGCCGGGGAGGCCCCTACCTACGAGCAGTACTTC.